What follows is one T cell receptor beta chain and its context. The antigen is undetermined. Primers: 60 Vbeta forward and 13 Jbeta reverse. TCRdb's table, derived via immunoSEQ multiplex PCR, lists solely in-frame clones and lacks some. Here the sample spans some 85,000 clones, 76% being singletons. The data were taken from a study of cytomegalovirus exposure and HLA in healthy donors. Overall study results and limits: Many donors carried some public TCRs, although rarity characterized most TCR sequences. Presence/absence analyses rested on an assumption that sequencing depth was roughly uniform across donors. Productive status was seen about 90% or about 30% of the time for most TCR beta V segments in an earlier analysis. By a later analysis, the bulk of CMV-associated TCR beta chains appeared HLA-restricted.

The germline gives CDR1 LGHNA, CDR2 YSLEER. V shed 0 bases and J shed 3 bases, with 14 bases lying between them. The CDR3 consists of 16 residues. The chain is built from TRBV4-3 and TRBJ1-2; D is perhaps TRBD1 (5 bases). This clonotype was obtained from a man aged 35-49 years in good health and CMV-seronegative. The sequenced sample consisted of PBMCs. The CDR3 spells CASSQEGREVHYGYTF. The DNA for the CDR3 is TGCGCCAGCAGCCAAGAGGGCAGGGAGGTTCACTATGGCTACACCTTC.